The T cell receptor (beta chain) under discussion was sequenced for a study of blood T cell repertoires in COVID-19. This study enrolled people aged about 18 to 100 from 24 US geographic areas. Trimming took 4 bases from V and 0 from J, leaving 8 bases between them. Germline V CDR1 and CDR2: SQVTM, ANQGSEA. This CDR3 is 13 amino acids long. Measured with immunoSEQ multiplex PCR; TCRdb has only the in-frame clones, and not every one. In the table there are around 400,000 clones, roughly 87% of which are singletons. The chain joins TRBV29-1 to TRBJ2-3; unclear D gene. The source of this sequence is a woman aged 45-60 years who had recovered from COVID-19. The sample consisted of PBMCs or T cells enriched from blood (not recorded which). This CDR3 reads CSVVRGSTDTQYF. The CDR3 DNA is TGCAGCGTTGTTAGAGGTAGCACAGATACGCAGTATTTT.